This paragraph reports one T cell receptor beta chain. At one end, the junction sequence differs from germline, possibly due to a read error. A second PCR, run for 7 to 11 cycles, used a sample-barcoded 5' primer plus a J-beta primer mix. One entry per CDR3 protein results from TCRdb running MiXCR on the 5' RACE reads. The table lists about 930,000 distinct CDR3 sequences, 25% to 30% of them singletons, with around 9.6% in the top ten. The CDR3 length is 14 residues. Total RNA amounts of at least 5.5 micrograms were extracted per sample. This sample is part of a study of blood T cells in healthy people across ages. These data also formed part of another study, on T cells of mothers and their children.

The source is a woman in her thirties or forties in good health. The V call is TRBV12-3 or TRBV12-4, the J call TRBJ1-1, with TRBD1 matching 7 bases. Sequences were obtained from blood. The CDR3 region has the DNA TGTGCTAGCAGTCAGCGGACAGGACAAACCGGAGCTTTCTTT. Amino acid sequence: CASSQRTGQTGAFF.